Sequencing of this T cell receptor beta chain was carried out in a study of shared clonotypes between healthy human individuals. The germline V gene has CDR1 SGHTS and CDR2 YDEGEE. V was clipped by 3 bases and J by 2 bases, with 3 bases between them. The CDR3 has 11 amino acids. Splitting the CD4+ cells yielded a CD45RA+ naive subset and a CD45RA-negative memory subset. The data were produced by immunoSEQ multiplex PCR, yet TCRdb's version contains in-frame clones alone and is incomplete. The sample has roughly 1.4 million clones, 98% seen once. The clonotype comes from a man younger than 40 in good health. The chain combines TRBV5-8 with TRBJ2-7, with D unresolved. The source material was naive CD4+ T cells sorted from blood. As for subset: CD45RA+ positively selected. This CDR3 reads CASSSTYEQYF. CDR3 DNA sequence: TGTGCCAGCAGCTCTACCTACGAGCAGTACTTC.